Below, 6 T cell receptor beta chains from the same sample are listed, as sequenced in a study of T cells in Graves' hyperthyroidism and ophthalmopathy (dated by TCRdb to between 2018 and 2021). The library was prepared using multiplex PCR. Instrument on record: Illumina HiSeq 2000. Amplification of TCR beta CDR3 regions was carried out from RNA transcripts. The first round of RT-PCR for the TCR CDR3 was performed with the HTBI primer set and the Qiagen OneStep RT-PCR kit. The public reads were quality trimmed at Q25 with fastp and then assembled into clones with MiXCR by TCRdb, keeping productive beta chains. One record per CDR3 amino acid sequence lists the most common genes and DNA. Counted in this sample were around 280,000 distinct CDR3 sequences; about 13% of them appeared once. Roughly 7.9% of the sample lies in the top ten. The material sequenced was blood. These receptors originate from a woman aged 35 to 49 with Graves' hyperthyroidism.

The sample holds a few counts of this clonotype. An end of the junction differs from the germline gene, which may be a read error. The rearrangement links TRBV5-4 to TRBJ2-5; TRBD1 agrees at 9 bases. CDR3 length: 11 amino acids. Germline assignment: CDR1 SGHNT and CDR2 YYREEE (reference sequence). The CDR3 bases are TGTGCCAGCAGGAATACAGGGGGCCCTAACTTC. This encodes CASRNTGGPNF.

This clonotype was found many times. The rearrangement joins TRBV2 to TRBJ1-5; unclear D gene. The V end lost 11 bases, the J end lost 5 bases, and 10 bases lay between the germline ends. The germline V gene has CDR1 SNHLY and CDR2 FYNNEI. The CDR3 spans 11 residues. The CDR3 region is CASARDQPQHF. In DNA form, the CDR3 reads TGTGCCTCTGCAAGGGATCAGCCCCAGCATTTT.

This clonotype has only a few counts. V is TRBV4-2 and J is TRBJ2-7; D uncertain. V lost 4 bases to trimming and J lost 2 bases, with 12 bases between them. Looked up from germline, CDR1 is LGHNA and CDR2 is YNFKEQ. The CDR3 totals 14 residues. The chain's CDR3 is CASSPLTEPYEQYF. Here the CDR3 DNA reads TGTGCCAGCAGCCCACTGACGGAGCCCTACGAGCAGTACTTC.

The rearrangement joins TRBV20-1 to TRBJ2-7; D ambiguous. CDR1 and CDR2 from the germline V gene are DFQATT and SNEGSKA (reference sequence). The V and J ends lost 1 base and 2 bases respectively, with 9 bases between them. CDR3 size: 13 residues. The CDR3 region is CSARVKATYEQYF. The CDR3 DNA follows: TGCAGTGCTAGAGTAAAGGCCACCTACGAGCAGTACTTC.

This clonotype was found many times. This sequence joins TRBV12-3 or TRBV12-4 and TRBJ2-2; 8 positions match TRBD2. The CDR3 covers 15 residues. Trimming took 8 bases from V and 5 from J; bases not matched to a gene: 10. CDR3 sequence (DNA): TGTGCCAGCGCCCGAGCGGGAGCGGGTACCGGGGAGCTGTTTTTT. Translated: CASARAGAGTGELFF.

Many counts were recorded for this clonotype. The J gene is TRBJ2-3, the V gene TRBV7-2; the match to TRBD2 covers 12 bases. The V gene end was trimmed by 4 bases and the J gene end by 5 bases; junction bases not matched to a gene: 10. This CDR3 is built from 17 residues. CDR1 SGHTA and CDR2 FQGNSA come from the germline V gene. The CDR3 sequence: CASSSPSGRAPGDTQYF. The CDR3 DNA sequence: TGTGCCAGCAGCTCCCCTAGCGGGAGGGCCCCGGGAGATACGCAGTATTTT.